This TCR beta chain was profiled in a study of immune evolution from preneoplasia to lung adenocarcinoma. The study's findings and limits: Normal lung had the highest top T cell clone frequencies.

In the case of this clone: Its cognate antigen is unknown.

The CDR3 totals 12 residues. CDR1 and CDR2 from the germline V gene are LNHDA and SQIVND (reference sequence). V lost 9 bases to trimming and J lost 9 bases; unmatched junction nucleotides: 5. Sequencing used immunoSEQ multiplex PCR; TCRdb keeps in-frame clones, though not all of them. This table has more than 8,000 clones, over 75% appearing once. Two lung cancer pathologists independently confirmed each histologic diagnosis. The material sequenced was FFPE lung adenocarcinoma in situ tissue. This receptor was identified in a person aged 70 to 85 with lung adenocarcinoma. The V gene is TRBV19, the J gene TRBJ1-5, with 10 bases lining up with TRBD1. The chain's CDR3 is CASDRGRAPQHF. In nucleotides, the CDR3 is TGTGCCAGCGACAGGGGGCGGGCGCCCCAGCATTTT.